This T cell receptor beta chain derives from a study of blood T cell repertoires in COVID-19. The data were produced by immunoSEQ multiplex PCR, yet TCRdb's version contains in-frame clones alone and is incomplete. The data show a few hundred thousand clones, roughly 85% seen once. The germline V gene encodes CDR1 MGHRA and CDR2 YSYEKL. This CDR3 spans 13 amino acids. Trimming took off 3 bases at V and 6 bases at J, with 12 bases between the two ends. The TCR sequence derives from a woman between 18 and 29 years old with acute or convalescent COVID-19. The chain recombines TRBV4-1 with TRBJ2-7, with D possibly matching TRBD1 (5 bases). Sample: peripheral blood. The CDR3 loop reads CASSHPQGAEQYF. CDR3 bases: TGCGCCAGCAGCCACCCCCAAGGGGCCGAGCAGTACTTC.